This is a list of T cell receptor beta chains from one sample in a study of blood T cell repertoires in COVID-19. Sequenced by immunoSEQ multiplex PCR; TCRdb stores in-frame clones only, minus some. The sample lists 200,000 or so clones, 70% to 85% seen once, with 6.5% to 7% in the top ten. What was sequenced was peripheral blood. Receptors originate from a human donor with acute or convalescent COVID-19. The donor label of this sample is uncertain. Each CDR3 is given with its conserved first and last residue. A D gene is named only where the DNA matches it firmly. Some rows mark clone size as missing; the rest say once, few, many or name a class of expanded clone.

V	size	J	D	CDR3	DNA
TRBV21-1	NA	TRBJ2-4	NA	CASSSKSGSENIQYF	TGTGCCAGCAGTAGTAAATCAGGCTCTGAAAACATTCAGTACTTC
TRBV4-2	NA	TRBJ1-4	NA	CASSQVEVRRREKLFF	TGTGCCAGCAGCCAAGTGGAAGTTCGGAGGCGTGAAAAACTGTTTTTT
TRBV24-1	NA	TRBJ1-2	NA	CATSDPQLGGYTF	TGTGCCACCAGTGATCCACAGCTTGGGGGCTACACCTTC
TRBV29-1	once	TRBJ1-1	NA	CSVGGKNTEAFF	TGCAGCGTTGGCGGGAAAAACACTGAAGCTTTCTTT
TRBV19	few	TRBJ1-5	TRBD1	CASNPRDRGHQPQHF	TGTGCCAGTAATCCCCGGGACAGGGGTCATCAGCCCCAGCATTTT
TRBV15	NA	TRBJ2-5	NA	CATSRDRGGQETQYF	TGTGCCACCAGCAGAGATCGTGGCGGACAAGAGACCCAGTACTTC
TRBV2	NA	TRBJ1-6	TRBD1	CASSDSSGGSIGSPLHF	TGTGCCAGCAGCGATTCTTCAGGGGGCTCGATTGGTTCACCCCTCCACTTT
TRBV30	NA	TRBJ2-7	NA	CAWSWTGEQYF	TGTGCCTGGAGTTGGACGGGAGAGCAGTACTTC
TRBV19	NA	TRBJ2-4	NA	CASRPRGMGENIQYF	TGTGCCAGTAGGCCTCGCGGGATGGGCGAAAACATTCAGTACTTC
TRBV9	NA	TRBJ2-7	NA	CASSGAQRQMAEQYF	TGTGCCAGCAGCGGAGCCCAGAGACAGATGGCCGAGCAGTACTTC
TRBV19	NA	TRBJ2-1	TRBD2	CASRREGLNNEQFF	TGTGCCAGTAGGCGGGAGGGCCTAAACAATGAGCAGTTCTTC
TRBV24-1	NA	TRBJ1-2	TRBD1	CATSTGGAHGYTF	TGTGCCACCAGCACAGGGGGCGCCCATGGCTACACCTTC
TRBV19	NA	TRBJ1-4	TRBD1	CASQPTGTAVEKLFF	TGTGCCAGTCAACCCACCGGGACAGCTGTTGAAAAACTGTTTTTT
TRBV18	NA	TRBJ2-1	TRBD1	CASSPPGQGTRNEQFF	TGTGCCAGCTCACCGCCGGGACAGGGGACAAGGAATGAGCAGTTCTTC
TRBV5-4	NA	TRBJ1-4	TRBD1	CASSKGQGSDEKLFF	TGTGCCAGCAGCAAAGGACAGGGCAGTGATGAAAAACTGTTTTTT
TRBV10-3	NA	TRBJ2-3	NA	CAISSGTDTQYF	TGTGCCATCAGTAGCGGGACAGATACGCAGTATTTT
TRBV10-3	NA	TRBJ1-1	TRBD1	CAIRTPGTGGTEAFF	TGTGCCATCAGAACTCCCGGGACAGGGGGCACTGAAGCTTTCTTT
TRBV6-5	NA	TRBJ1-3	TRBD1	CASSYNPTGVGNTIYF	TGTGCCAGCAGTTATAACCCGACAGGGGTAGGAAACACCATATATTTT
TRBV6-5	few	TRBJ2-3	NA	CASNRLRGTDTQYF	TGTGCCAGCAACCGACTGCGGGGCACAGATACGCAGTATTTT
TRBV6-5	NA	TRBJ2-4	NA	CASSSLVSGNIQYF	TGTGCCAGCAGTTCACTAGTCTCCGGAAACATTCAGTACTTC
TRBV7-2	NA	TRBJ2-7	TRBD1	CASSVGQGLNYEQYF	TGTGCCAGCAGCGTGGGACAGGGACTGAATTACGAGCAGTACTTC
TRBV9	few	TRBJ2-3	TRBD2	CASSPRVLAGTDTQYF	TGTGCCAGCAGCCCTCGGGTCCTAGCGGGCACAGATACGCAGTATTTT
TRBV6-6	NA	TRBJ2-7	TRBD2	CASSPLAASGTPYEQYF	TGTGCCAGCAGTCCCCTCGCCGCTAGCGGGACCCCCTACGAGCAGTACTTC
TRBV11-2	NA	TRBJ1-1	TRBD1	CASSRRGGASTEAFF	TGTGCCAGCAGCCGTCGAGGGGGCGCTAGCACTGAAGCTTTCTTT
TRBV6-5	NA	TRBJ1-5	TRBD1	CASTPGTVNQPQHF	TGTGCCAGCACTCCCGGGACAGTGAATCAGCCCCAGCATTTT
TRBV18	few	TRBJ1-6	TRBD1	CASSKGTDNSPLHF	TGTGCCAGCTCAAAAGGGACAGATAATTCACCCCTCCACTTT
TRBV11-2	NA	TRBJ2-7	TRBD1	CASSSQRGQKPDF	TGTGCCAGCAGCTCCCAAAGGGGGCAAAAGCCAGACTTC
TRBV6-4	NA	TRBJ1-1	NA	CASRAGGGTEAFF	TGTGCCAGCAGGGCCGGTGGGGGGACTGAAGCTTTCTTT
TRBV18	NA	TRBJ2-1	NA	CASSLAPSSYNEQFF	TGTGCCAGCTCCCTAGCGCCCAGCTCCTACAATGAGCAGTTCTTC
TRBV6-5	NA	TRBJ2-6	NA	CASRQAISGANVLTF	TGTGCCAGCCGTCAGGCAATCTCTGGGGCCAACGTCCTGACTTTC
TRBV2	few	TRBJ2-7	NA	CASSETGYEQYF	TGTGCCAGCAGTGAAACAGGGTACGAGCAGTACTTC
TRBV30	NA	TRBJ2-7	TRBD1	CAWGLDRSYEQYF	TGTGCCTGGGGCCTGGACAGGAGCTACGAGCAGTACTTC
TRBV30	NA	TRBJ1-2	NA	CAWDVRGTGPSLGYTF	TGTGCCTGGGACGTAAGGGGTACAGGGCCCTCGCTGGGCTACACCTTC
TRBV18	NA	TRBJ1-4	NA	CASSQSTLLFF	TGTGCCAGTTCCCAGTCCACCCTTCTGTTTTTT
TRBV30	many	TRBJ2-7	NA	CAWSVRRVYEQYF	TGTGCCTGGAGTGTACGCAGGGTCTACGAGCAGTACTTC
TRBV28	NA	TRBJ2-1	TRBD2	CASSREGLINEQFF	TGTGCCAGCAGTCGGGAGGGCCTGATCAATGAGCAGTTCTTC
TRBV28	NA	TRBJ2-1	NA	CASSFPPYNEQFF	TGTGCCAGCAGCTTCCCTCCTTACAATGAGCAGTTCTTC
TRBV9	NA	TRBJ2-1	NA	CASSFSGSSYNEQFF	TGTGCCAGCAGCTTCTCCGGGAGCTCCTACAATGAGCAGTTCTTC
TRBV4-1	NA	TRBJ1-5	NA	CASSQVEQGRSNQPQHF	TGCGCCAGCAGCCAAGTAGAACAGGGTCGAAGCAATCAGCCCCAGCATTTT
TRBV5-1	few	TRBJ2-5	NA	CASAIGGQETQYF	TGCGCCAGTGCTATTGGAGGCCAAGAGACCCAGTACTTC
TRBV7-2	NA	TRBJ1-5	NA	CASSLQGGQPQHF	TGTGCCAGCAGTCTACAGGGTGGTCAGCCCCAGCATTTT
TRBV20-1	few	TRBJ1-2	NA	CSASDGTSNYGYTF	TGCAGTGCTAGTGATGGGACATCAAACTATGGCTACACCTTC
TRBV7-9	NA	TRBJ1-4	NA	CASSQGLSHEKLFF	TGTGCCAGCAGCCAGGGACTCAGTCATGAAAAACTGTTTTTT